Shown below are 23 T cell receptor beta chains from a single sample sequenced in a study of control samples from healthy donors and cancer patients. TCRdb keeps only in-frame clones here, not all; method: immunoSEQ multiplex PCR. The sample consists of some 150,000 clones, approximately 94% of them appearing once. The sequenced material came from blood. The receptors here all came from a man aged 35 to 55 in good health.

For the CDR3, the DNA is TGTGCCAGCGCCCCGAGAGGGGGTAATGAAGCTTTCTTT. Translating gives CASAPRGGNEAFF. The V gene is TRBV9, the J gene TRBJ1-1, with D possibly TRBD1 on 6 matching bases. From germline, CDR1 is SGDLS and CDR2 YYNGEE. The CDR3 spans 13 residues. Trimming shortened V by 7 bases and J by 7 bases, and 17 bases separated the two germline ends.

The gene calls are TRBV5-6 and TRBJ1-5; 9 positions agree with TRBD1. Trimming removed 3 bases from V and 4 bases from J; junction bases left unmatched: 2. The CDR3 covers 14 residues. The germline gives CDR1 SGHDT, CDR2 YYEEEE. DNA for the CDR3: TGTGCCAGCAGCTCGGGGACAGGGAATCAGCCCCAGCATTTT. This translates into CASSSGTGNQPQHF.

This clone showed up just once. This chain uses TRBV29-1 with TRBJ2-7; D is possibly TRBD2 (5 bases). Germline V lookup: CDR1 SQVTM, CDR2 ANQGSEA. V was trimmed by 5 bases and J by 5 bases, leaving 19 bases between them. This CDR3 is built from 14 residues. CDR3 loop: CSVQSQSRGNEQYF. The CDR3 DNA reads TGCAGCGTTCAATCACAGTCCCGGGGTAACGAGCAGTACTTC.

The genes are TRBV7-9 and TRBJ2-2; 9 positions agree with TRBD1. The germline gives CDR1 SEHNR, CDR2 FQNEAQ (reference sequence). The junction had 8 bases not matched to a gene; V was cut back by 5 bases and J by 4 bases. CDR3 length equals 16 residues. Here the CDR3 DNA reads TGTGCCAGCAGCCGAGGACAGGGGTCGGTCACCGGGGAGCTGTTTTTT. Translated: CASSRGQGSVTGELFF.

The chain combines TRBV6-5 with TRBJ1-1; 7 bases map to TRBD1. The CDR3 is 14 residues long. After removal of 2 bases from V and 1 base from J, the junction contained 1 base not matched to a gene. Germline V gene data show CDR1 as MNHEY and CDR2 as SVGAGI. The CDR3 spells CASSYGTANTEAFF. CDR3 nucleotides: TGTGCCAGCAGTTACGGGACAGCGAACACTGAAGCTTTCTTT.

CDR3 sequence: CASTTGTANPHGYTF. As DNA, the CDR3 is TGTGCCAGCACCACCGGGACGGCAAACCCCCATGGCTACACCTTC. The chain carries TRBV5-5 and TRBJ1-2; weak D call: TRBD1 (5 bases). The V and J ends lost 6 bases and 6 bases respectively, with 21 bases between them. Germline V lookup: CDR1 SGHKS, CDR2 YYEKEE (reference sequence). This CDR3 contains 15 residues. Full variable domain (rest looked up from reference TRBV5-5 and TRBJ1-2): DAGVTQSPTHLIKTRGQQVTLRCSPISGHKSVSWYQQVLGQGPQFIFQYYEKEERGRGNFPDRFSARQFPNYSSELNVNALLLGDSALYLCASTTGTANPHGYTFGSGTRLTVV.

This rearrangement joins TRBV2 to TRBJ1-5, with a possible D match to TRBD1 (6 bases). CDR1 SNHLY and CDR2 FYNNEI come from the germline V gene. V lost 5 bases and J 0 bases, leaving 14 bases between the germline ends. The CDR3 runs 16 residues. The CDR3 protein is CASSKDRIHSNQPQHF. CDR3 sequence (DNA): TGTGCCAGCAGTAAGGACAGAATACATAGCAATCAGCCCCAGCATTTT.

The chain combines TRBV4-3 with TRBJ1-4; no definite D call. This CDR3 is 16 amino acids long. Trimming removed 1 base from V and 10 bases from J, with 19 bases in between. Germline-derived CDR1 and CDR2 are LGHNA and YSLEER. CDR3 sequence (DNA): TGCGCCAGCAGCCAAGCCACTGACACGGTTCGGACAAAACTGTTTTTT. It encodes CASSQATDTVRTKLFF.

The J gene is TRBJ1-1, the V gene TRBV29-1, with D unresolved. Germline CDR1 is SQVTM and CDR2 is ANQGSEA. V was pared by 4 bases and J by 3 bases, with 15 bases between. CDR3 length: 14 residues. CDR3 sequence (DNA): TGCAGCGTTGGGGAGTTGTATTGGGACACTGAAGCTTTCTTT. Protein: CSVGELYWDTEAFF.

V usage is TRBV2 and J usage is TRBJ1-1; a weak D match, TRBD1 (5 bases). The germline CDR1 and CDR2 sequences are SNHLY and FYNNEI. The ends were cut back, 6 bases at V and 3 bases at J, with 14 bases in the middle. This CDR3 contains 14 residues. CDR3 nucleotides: TGTGCCAGCAGGACACCAGGGAGGGACACTGAAGCTTTCTTT. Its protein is CASRTPGRDTEAFF.

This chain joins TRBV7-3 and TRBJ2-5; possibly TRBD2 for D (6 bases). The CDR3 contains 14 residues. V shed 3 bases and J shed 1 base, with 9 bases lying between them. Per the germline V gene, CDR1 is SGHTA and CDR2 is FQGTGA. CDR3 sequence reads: CASSFGGAQETQYF. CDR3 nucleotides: TGTGCCAGCAGCTTTGGCGGGGCCCAAGAGACCCAGTACTTC.

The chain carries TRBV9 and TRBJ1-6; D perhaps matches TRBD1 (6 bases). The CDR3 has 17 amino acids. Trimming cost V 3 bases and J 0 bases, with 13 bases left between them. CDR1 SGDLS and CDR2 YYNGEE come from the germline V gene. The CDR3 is CASSEEDRVSYNSPLHF. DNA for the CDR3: TGTGCCAGCAGCGAAGAGGACAGAGTCTCCTATAATTCACCCCTCCACTTT. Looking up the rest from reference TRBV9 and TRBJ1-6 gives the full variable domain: DSGVTQTPKHLITATGQRVTLRCSPRSGDLSVYWYQQSLDQGLQFLIQYYNGEERAKGNILERFSAQQFPDLHSELNLSSLELGDSALYFCASSEEDRVSYNSPLHFGNGTRLTVT.

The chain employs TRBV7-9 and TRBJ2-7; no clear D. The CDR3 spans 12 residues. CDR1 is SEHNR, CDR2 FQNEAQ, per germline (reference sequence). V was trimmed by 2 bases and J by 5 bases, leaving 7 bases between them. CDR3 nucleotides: TGTGCCAGCAGCTTAAACTTCCACGAGCAGTACTTC. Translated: CASSLNFHEQYF.

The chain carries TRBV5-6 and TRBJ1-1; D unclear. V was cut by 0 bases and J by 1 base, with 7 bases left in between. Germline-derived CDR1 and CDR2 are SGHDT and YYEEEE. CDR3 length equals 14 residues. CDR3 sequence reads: CASSLAGGNTEAFF. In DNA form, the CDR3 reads TGTGCCAGCAGCTTGGCAGGCGGGAACACTGAAGCTTTCTTT.

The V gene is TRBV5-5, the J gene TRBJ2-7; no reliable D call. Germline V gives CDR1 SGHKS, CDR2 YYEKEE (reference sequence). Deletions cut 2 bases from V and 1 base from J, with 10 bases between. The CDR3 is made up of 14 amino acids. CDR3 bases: TGTGCCAGCAGCTTTCCGGGCGGTTCCTACGAGCAGTACTTC. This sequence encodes CASSFPGGSYEQYF.

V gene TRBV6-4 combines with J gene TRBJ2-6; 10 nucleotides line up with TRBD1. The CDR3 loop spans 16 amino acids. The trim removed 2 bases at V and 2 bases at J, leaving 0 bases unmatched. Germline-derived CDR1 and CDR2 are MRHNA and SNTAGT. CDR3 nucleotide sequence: TGTGCCAGCAGTGACGGGACAGGGGCTGGGGCCAACGTCCTGACTTTC. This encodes CASSDGTGAGANVLTF.

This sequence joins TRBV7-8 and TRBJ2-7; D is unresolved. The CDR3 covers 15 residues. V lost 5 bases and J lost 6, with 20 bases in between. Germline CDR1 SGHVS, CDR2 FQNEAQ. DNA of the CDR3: TGTGCCAGCAGCCTATCCGACACCGCCCTCCGCGAGCAGTACTTC. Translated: CASSLSDTALREQYF.

CDR3 amino acids: CASQDRVTEAFF. In DNA, the CDR3 is TGTGCCAGCCAGGACAGGGTCACTGAAGCTTTCTTT. This chain uses TRBV28 with TRBJ1-1; 8 bases agree with TRBD1. The V segment lost 8 bases and the J segment 4 bases; nucleotides outside the gene matches: 3. Germline values: CDR1 MDHEN, CDR2 SYDVKM. There are 12 residues in the CDR3.

The CDR3 coding sequence is TGTGCCAGCAGTCGGGACTCCAGGAGCTCCTACGAGCAGTACTTC. Amino acids: CASSRDSRSSYEQYF. This chain connects TRBV5-4 to TRBJ2-7; TRBD2 is a possible D gene (6 bases). The germline V gene encodes CDR1 SGHNT and CDR2 YYREEE (reference sequence). The V and J ends lost 5 bases and 0 bases respectively, with 15 bases between them. The CDR3 sequence is 15 residues long.

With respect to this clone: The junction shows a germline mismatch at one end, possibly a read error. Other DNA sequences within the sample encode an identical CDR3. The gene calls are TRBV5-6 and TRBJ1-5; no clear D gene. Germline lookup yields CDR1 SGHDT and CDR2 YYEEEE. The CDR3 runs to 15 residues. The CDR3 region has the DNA TGCGCCAGCAGCTTGACCGGGGATAGCAATCAGCCCCAGCATTTT. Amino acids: CASSLTGDSNQPQHF.

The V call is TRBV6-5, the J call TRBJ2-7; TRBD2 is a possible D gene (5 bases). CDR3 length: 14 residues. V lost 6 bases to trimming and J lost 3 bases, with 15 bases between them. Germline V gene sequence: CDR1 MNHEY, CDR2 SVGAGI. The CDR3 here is CASRTTPGSYEQYF. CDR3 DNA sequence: TGTGCCAGCAGGACGACCCCTGGGAGCTACGAGCAGTACTTC.

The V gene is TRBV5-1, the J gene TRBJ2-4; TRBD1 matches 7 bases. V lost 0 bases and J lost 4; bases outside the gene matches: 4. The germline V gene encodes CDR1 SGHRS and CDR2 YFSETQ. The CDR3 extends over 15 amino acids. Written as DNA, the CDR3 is TGCGCCAGCAGCTTGGCTGGGACAGATAAAAACATTCAGTACTTC. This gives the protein CASSLAGTDKNIQYF.

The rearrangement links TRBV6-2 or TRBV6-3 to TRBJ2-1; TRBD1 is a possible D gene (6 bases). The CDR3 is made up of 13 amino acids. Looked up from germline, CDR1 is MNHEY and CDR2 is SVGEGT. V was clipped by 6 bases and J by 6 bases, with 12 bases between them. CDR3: CASSQQGFNEQFF. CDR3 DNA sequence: TGTGCCAGCAGCCAACAGGGTTTCAATGAGCAGTTCTTC.